Listed below are T cell receptor beta chains from one sample, sequenced in a study of CD4+ T cells in melanoma. Assay used: immunoSEQ multiplex PCR; TCRdb lists only in-frame clones, some missing. The data contain more than 8,500 clones, approximately 69% of them singletons. The sample comprised peripheral blood. These receptors originate from a human donor with melanoma. CDR3s include the opening cysteine and the closing phenylalanine or tryptophan. A D gene is named only where the DNA matches it firmly. Clone size is given for some rows only: seen once, a few or many times, or a class if the clone is expanded.

J: TRBJ2-1
V: TRBV13
D: .
size: .
length: 13
CDR3: CASSLGRLNEQFF
DNA: TGTGCCAGCAGCTTAGGCCGGCTCAATGAGCAGTTCTTC

J: TRBJ1-2
V: TRBV14
D: TRBD1
size: .
length: 15
CDR3: CASSLLTGWFYGYTF
DNA: TGTGCCAGCAGCCTGTTGACAGGGTGGTTCTATGGCTACACCTTC

J: TRBJ1-5
V: TRBV28
D: .
size: .
length: 14
CDR3: CASSHDAQIQPQHF
DNA: TGTGCCAGCAGCCACGACGCCCAGATTCAGCCCCAGCATTTT

J: TRBJ2-5
V: TRBV5-1
D: TRBD1
size: .
length: 16
CDR3: CASSSPRQGREETQYF
DNA: TGCGCCAGCAGCTCACCCAGACAGGGGCGGGAAGAGACCCAGTACTTC

J: TRBJ2-3
V: TRBV7-2
D: .
size: .
length: 14
CDR3: CASSLVGGRDTQCF
DNA: TGTGCCAGCAGCTTAGTGGGGGGGCGAGATACGCAGTGTTTT

J: TRBJ2-3
V: TRBV4-2
D: TRBD2
size: .
length: 16
CDR3: CASSQEAGTRANTQYF
DNA: TGTGCCAGCAGCCAAGAGGCCGGGACTAGGGCCAATACGCAGTATTTT

J: TRBJ2-3
V: TRBV9
D: .
size: .
length: 14
CDR3: CASSVEGEPDTQYF
DNA: TGTGCCAGCAGCGTAGAGGGGGAACCCGATACGCAGTATTTT

J: TRBJ1-2
V: TRBV28
D: .
size: .
length: 12
CDR3: CASSTKPNGPTF
DNA: TGTGCCAGCAGTACGAAACCGAATGGGCCCACCTTC

J: TRBJ2-5
V: TRBV11-2
D: TRBD1
size: .
length: 19
CDR3: CASSLNDRGLGGSQETQYF
DNA: TGTGCCAGCAGCTTAAACGACAGGGGGCTGGGAGGAAGCCAAGAGACCCAGTACTTC

J: TRBJ2-5
V: TRBV5-1
D: .
size: .
length: 13
CDR3: CASSARDLETQYF
DNA: TGCGCCAGCAGCGCCCGGGACTTAGAGACCCAGTACTTC

J: TRBJ1-2
V: TRBV6-1
D: .
size: once
length: 14
CDR3: CASSATGEIMGYTF
DNA: TGTGCCAGCAGTGCGACGGGTGAAATTATGGGCTACACCTTC

J: TRBJ1-2
V: TRBV5-1
D: .
size: .
length: 12
CDR3: CASSEDGNGYTF
DNA: TGCGCCAGCAGCGAGGACGGTAATGGCTACACCTTC

J: TRBJ2-1
V: TRBV9
D: .
size: .
length: 14
CDR3: CASSRGQGSNEQFF
DNA: TGTGCCAGCAGCCGGGGGCAGGGCTCGAATGAGCAGTTCTTC

J: TRBJ2-3
V: TRBV7-9
D: TRBD2
size: .
length: 15
CDR3: CASSFVAGSTDTQYF
DNA: TGTGCCAGCAGCTTCGTAGCGGGGTCCACAGATACGCAGTATTTT

J: TRBJ1-3
V: TRBV13
D: .
size: few
length: 14
CDR3: CASRAAGSGNTIYF
DNA: TGTGCCAGCAGGGCCGCTGGGTCGGGAAACACCATATATTTT

J: TRBJ2-1
V: TRBV5-1
D: .
size: .
length: 15
CDR3: CASSVDWVGYNEQFF
DNA: TGCGCCAGCAGCGTAGACTGGGTAGGGTACAATGAGCAGTTCTTC

J: TRBJ1-6
V: TRBV30
D: .
size: few
length: 13
CDR3: CAWSGTEDSPLHF
DNA: TGTGCCTGGAGTGGTACAGAAGATTCACCCCTCCACTTT

J: TRBJ2-7
V: TRBV27
D: .
size: .
length: 13
CDR3: CASSFPGGREQYF
DNA: TGTGCCAGCAGTTTTCCCGGGGGCAGGGAGCAGTACTTC

J: TRBJ2-7
V: TRBV4-1
D: .
size: once
length: 14
CDR3: CASSQEWGFNEQYF
DNA: TGCGCCAGCAGCCAAGAGTGGGGTTTTAACGAGCAGTACTTC

J: TRBJ2-2
V: TRBV30
D: .
size: many
length: 13
CDR3: CAWSLMGTGELFF
DNA: TGTGCCTGGAGCCTTATGGGGACCGGGGAGCTGTTTTTT

J: TRBJ1-1
V: TRBV5-1
D: TRBD1
size: few
length: 15
CDR3: CASSWGQDVSSEAFF
DNA: TGCGCCAGCAGCTGGGGACAGGACGTCAGTTCTGAAGCTTTCTTT

J: TRBJ2-1
V: TRBV11-2
D: .
size: medium-sized
length: 13
CDR3: CASSFAGLNEQFF
DNA: TGTGCCAGCAGCTTTGCTGGGCTTAATGAGCAGTTCTTC

J: TRBJ1-5
V: TRBV11-2
D: .
size: .
length: 14
CDR3: CASSLEGQNQPQHF
DNA: TGTGCCAGCAGCTTAGAAGGGCAGAACCAGCCCCAGCATTTT

J: TRBJ1-5
V: TRBV28
D: .
size: .
length: 14
CDR3: CASKTRGSNQPQHF
DNA: TGTGCCAGCAAAACTCGGGGGTCTAATCAGCCCCAGCATTTT

J: TRBJ1-3
V: TRBV14
D: .
size: many
length: 16
CDR3: CASSGAGGSIGNTIYF
DNA: TGTGCCAGCAGCGGCGCGGGGGGCTCGATTGGAAACACCATATATTTT

J: TRBJ2-2
V: TRBV5-6
D: .
size: .
length: 14
CDR3: CATTTGLHTGELFF
DNA: TGTGCCACCACCACGGGACTGCACACCGGGGAGCTGTTTTTT

J: TRBJ2-3
V: TRBV29-1
D: TRBD1
size: .
length: 14
CDR3: CSVDRDRITDTQYF
DNA: TGCAGCGTTGACCGGGACAGAATTACAGATACGCAGTATTTT

J: TRBJ2-1
V: TRBV11-2
D: .
size: .
length: 12
CDR3: CASSLDRNEQFF
DNA: TGTGCCAGCAGCCTTGACCGCAATGAGCAGTTCTTC